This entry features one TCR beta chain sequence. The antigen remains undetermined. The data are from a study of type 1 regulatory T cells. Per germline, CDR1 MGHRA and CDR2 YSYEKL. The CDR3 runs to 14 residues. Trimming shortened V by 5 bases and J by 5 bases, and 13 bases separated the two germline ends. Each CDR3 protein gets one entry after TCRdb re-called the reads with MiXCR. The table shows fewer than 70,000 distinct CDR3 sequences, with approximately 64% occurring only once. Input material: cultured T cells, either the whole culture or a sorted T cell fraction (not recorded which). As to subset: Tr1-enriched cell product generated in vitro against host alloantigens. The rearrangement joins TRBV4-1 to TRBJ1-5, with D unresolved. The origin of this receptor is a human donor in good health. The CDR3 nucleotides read TGCGCCAGCAGCAGCTTAGCATCCGATCAGCCCCAGCATTTT. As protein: CASSSLASDQPQHF.